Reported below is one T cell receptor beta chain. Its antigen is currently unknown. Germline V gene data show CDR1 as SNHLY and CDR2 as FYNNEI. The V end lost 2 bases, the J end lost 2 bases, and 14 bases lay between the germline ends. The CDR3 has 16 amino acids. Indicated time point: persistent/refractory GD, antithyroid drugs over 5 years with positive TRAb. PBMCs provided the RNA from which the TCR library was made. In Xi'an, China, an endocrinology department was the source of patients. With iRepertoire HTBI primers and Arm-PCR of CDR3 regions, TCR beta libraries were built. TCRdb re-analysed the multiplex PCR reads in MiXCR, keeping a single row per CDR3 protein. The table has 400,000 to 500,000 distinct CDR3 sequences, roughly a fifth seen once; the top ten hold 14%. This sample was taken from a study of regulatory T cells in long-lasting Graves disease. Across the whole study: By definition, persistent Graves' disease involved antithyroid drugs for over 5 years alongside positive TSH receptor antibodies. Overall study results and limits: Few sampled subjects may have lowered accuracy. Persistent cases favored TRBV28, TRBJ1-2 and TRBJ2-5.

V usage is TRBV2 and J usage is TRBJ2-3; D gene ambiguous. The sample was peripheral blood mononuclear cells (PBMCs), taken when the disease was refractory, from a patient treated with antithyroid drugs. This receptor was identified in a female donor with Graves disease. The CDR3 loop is CASSERIAGFTDTQYF. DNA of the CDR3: TGTGCCAGCAGTGAAAGAATAGCAGGATTCACAGATACGCAGTATTTT.